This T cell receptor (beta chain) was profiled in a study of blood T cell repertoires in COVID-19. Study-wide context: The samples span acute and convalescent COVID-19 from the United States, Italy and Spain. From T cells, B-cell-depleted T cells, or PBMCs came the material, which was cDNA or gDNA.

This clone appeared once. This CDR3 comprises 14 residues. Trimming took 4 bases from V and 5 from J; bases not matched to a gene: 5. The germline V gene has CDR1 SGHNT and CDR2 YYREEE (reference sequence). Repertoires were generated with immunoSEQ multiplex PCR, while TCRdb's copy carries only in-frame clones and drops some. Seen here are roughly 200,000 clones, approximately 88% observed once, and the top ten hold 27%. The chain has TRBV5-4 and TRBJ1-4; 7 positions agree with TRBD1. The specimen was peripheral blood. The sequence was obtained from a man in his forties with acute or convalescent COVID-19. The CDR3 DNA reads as TGTGCCAGCAGCCGGGGACAGAGGAATGAAAAACTGTTTTTT. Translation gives CASSRGQRNEKLFF.